These T cell receptor beta chains were read from a single sample in a study of blood T cell repertoires in COVID-19. The method was immunoSEQ multiplex PCR; TCRdb's version includes in-frame clones alone and lacks a portion of them. The sample contains roughly 290,000 clones, 90% of which appear only once. The sequenced sample was PBMCs or T cells enriched from blood (not recorded which). The receptors were sampled from a woman between 18 and 29 years old with acute COVID-19. Each CDR3 is given with its conserved first and last residue. Each record gives: V gene, D gene, J gene, clone size, CDR3 DNA, CDR3 protein. D genes are given only for firm matches. Clone sizes are given selectively: once, few, many, or a class where the clone is expanded.

v_call: TRBV4-2; d_call: .; j_call: TRBJ1-2; clone_size: once; cdr3_nt: TGTGCCAGCAGCCAACCACAGACCCCCTATGGCTACACCTTC; cdr3_aa: CASSQPQTPYGYTF
v_call: TRBV29-1; d_call: .; j_call: TRBJ2-7; clone_size: .; cdr3_nt: TGCAGCGTTGACAGCGTAGGAAGGCAGTACTTC; cdr3_aa: CSVDSVGRQYF
v_call: TRBV11-2; d_call: TRBD1; j_call: TRBJ1-6; clone_size: once; cdr3_nt: TGTGCCAGCAGCTCATCCGGGACAGTACTCCACTTT; cdr3_aa: CASSSSGTVLHF
v_call: TRBV30; d_call: .; j_call: TRBJ2-1; clone_size: .; cdr3_nt: TGTGCCTGGGGTGCTTGGAGCTCCTACAATGAGCAGTTCTTC; cdr3_aa: CAWGAWSSYNEQFF
v_call: TRBV18; d_call: TRBD2; j_call: TRBJ2-7; clone_size: once; cdr3_nt: TGTGCCAGCTCACCAGGGACTAGCCCCTTCGACTCCTACGAGCAGTACTTC; cdr3_aa: CASSPGTSPFDSYEQYF
v_call: TRBV27; d_call: TRBD1; j_call: TRBJ2-7; clone_size: .; cdr3_nt: TGTGCCAGCAGTTTCGTTCACCCCCAATTGGGGACAGTACCCAAACTCTACGAGCAGTACTTC; cdr3_aa: CASSFVHPQLGTVPKLYEQYF
v_call: TRBV4-2; d_call: .; j_call: TRBJ2-2; clone_size: .; cdr3_nt: TGTGCCAGCAGCCAAGCGTTTCTTTGGACTGAAGATGCCGGGGAGCTGTTTTTT; cdr3_aa: CASSQAFLWTEDAGELFF
v_call: TRBV29-1; d_call: TRBD2; j_call: TRBJ2-7; clone_size: .; cdr3_nt: TGCAGCGTCGCGGCCGGGACTAGCGAGTACGAGCAGTACTTC; cdr3_aa: CSVAAGTSEYEQYF
v_call: TRBV19; d_call: .; j_call: TRBJ2-2; clone_size: .; cdr3_nt: TGTGCCAGTAGTATCACGACAGTGAACACCGGGGAGCTGTTTTTT; cdr3_aa: CASSITTVNTGELFF
v_call: TRBV7-9; d_call: TRBD2; j_call: TRBJ2-7; clone_size: .; cdr3_nt: TGTGCCAGCAGCTTAGTTTCTGGTAGCGGGAGGATTCCATCCTACGAGCAGTACTTC; cdr3_aa: CASSLVSGSGRIPSYEQYF
v_call: TRBV2; d_call: .; j_call: TRBJ1-6; clone_size: .; cdr3_nt: TGTGCCAGCAGTGGTCGGTCACCCTATAATTCACCCCTCCACTTT; cdr3_aa: CASSGRSPYNSPLHF
v_call: TRBV7-9; d_call: .; j_call: TRBJ2-5; clone_size: .; cdr3_nt: TGTGCCAGCAGCCCTATTCAGGGGGGAGAGACCCAGTACTTC; cdr3_aa: CASSPIQGGETQYF
v_call: TRBV25-1; d_call: TRBD1; j_call: TRBJ2-1; clone_size: .; cdr3_nt: TGTGCCAGCGGGACAGACAATGAGCAGTTCTTC; cdr3_aa: CASGTDNEQFF
v_call: TRBV12-3/TRBV12-4; d_call: .; j_call: TRBJ2-7; clone_size: .; cdr3_nt: TGTGCCAGCAGTTTAGGGTCAGGGTTAGGGCAGTACTTC; cdr3_aa: CASSLGSGLGQYF
v_call: TRBV27; d_call: .; j_call: TRBJ1-1; clone_size: few; cdr3_nt: TGTGCCAGCAGTCCATACAGGGTCCCGAGCACTGAAGCTTTCTTT; cdr3_aa: CASSPYRVPSTEAFF
v_call: TRBV28; d_call: TRBD1; j_call: TRBJ1-3; clone_size: once; cdr3_nt: TGTGCCAGCGCCGGACAGGACTATGCCTCTGGAAACACCATATATTTT; cdr3_aa: CASAGQDYASGNTIYF
v_call: TRBV5-1; d_call: TRBD2; j_call: TRBJ2-3; clone_size: .; cdr3_nt: TGCGCCAGCAGCTCCTACGACAAACTAGCGGGAGGGACTAGCACAGATACGCAGTATTTT; cdr3_aa: CASSSYDKLAGGTSTDTQYF
v_call: TRBV6-6; d_call: TRBD1; j_call: TRBJ1-3; clone_size: .; cdr3_nt: TGTGCCAGCACTCTGACAGGGGGCGCAAACACCATATATTTT; cdr3_aa: CASTLTGGANTIYF
v_call: TRBV9; d_call: .; j_call: TRBJ2-5; clone_size: once; cdr3_nt: TGTGCCAGCAGCCCCTGGGGATTAGGGGGCCAAGAGACCCAGTACTTC; cdr3_aa: CASSPWGLGGQETQYF
v_call: TRBV4-1; d_call: .; j_call: TRBJ1-4; clone_size: .; cdr3_nt: TGCGCCAGCAGCCAAGTAGCAGAAAAACTGTTTTTT; cdr3_aa: CASSQVAEKLFF
v_call: TRBV29-1; d_call: TRBD2; j_call: TRBJ2-1; clone_size: many; cdr3_nt: TGCAGCGTGAAACTAGCGGGAGACTACAATGAGCAGTTCTTC; cdr3_aa: CSVKLAGDYNEQFF
v_call: TRBV5-1; d_call: .; j_call: TRBJ1-4; clone_size: .; cdr3_nt: TGCGCCAGCAGCTTGACCTTCGGGGGGCCGACCACCCGTGAAAAACTGTTTTTT; cdr3_aa: CASSLTFGGPTTREKLFF
v_call: TRBV24-1; d_call: TRBD2; j_call: TRBJ2-1; clone_size: .; cdr3_nt: TGTGCCACCAAACCCGCCCTAGCGGGAGGGCCACAGTTCTTC; cdr3_aa: CATKPALAGGPQFF
v_call: TRBV15; d_call: .; j_call: TRBJ2-2; clone_size: .; cdr3_nt: TGTGCCACCAGCAGAGAAATAAGGGGCACCGGGGAGCTGTTTTTT; cdr3_aa: CATSREIRGTGELFF
v_call: TRBV27; d_call: .; j_call: TRBJ2-7; clone_size: .; cdr3_nt: TGTGCCAGCAGTTATAGGCTAGCGCCCATCTCCTACGAGCAGTACTTC; cdr3_aa: CASSYRLAPISYEQYF
v_call: TRBV18; d_call: TRBD1; j_call: TRBJ2-3; clone_size: .; cdr3_nt: TGTGCCAGCTCACCAAGCGGACAGGGGAGTACGCAGTATTTT; cdr3_aa: CASSPSGQGSTQYF
v_call: TRBV4-1; d_call: TRBD2; j_call: TRBJ2-1; clone_size: .; cdr3_nt: TGCGCCAGCAGCCAAGATTTTAGCGGGAGGGCGGGGAATGAGCAGTTCTTC; cdr3_aa: CASSQDFSGRAGNEQFF
v_call: TRBV29-1; d_call: TRBD1; j_call: TRBJ2-1; clone_size: .; cdr3_nt: TGCAGCGTGGGTCGGACAGGGGCCTACAATGAGCAGTTCTTC; cdr3_aa: CSVGRTGAYNEQFF
v_call: TRBV27; d_call: .; j_call: TRBJ1-1; clone_size: .; cdr3_nt: TGTGCCAGCAGTCCGACCCAGGGTAGGACTGAAGCTTTCTTT; cdr3_aa: CASSPTQGRTEAFF
v_call: TRBV27; d_call: TRBD1; j_call: TRBJ1-2; clone_size: .; cdr3_nt: TGTGCCAGCAAACTCAGGGGGTTTGATAACTATGGCTACACCTTC; cdr3_aa: CASKLRGFDNYGYTF
v_call: TRBV5-1; d_call: TRBD1; j_call: TRBJ1-4; clone_size: once; cdr3_nt: TGCGCCAGCAGCCGGGGACAGGAGGTGGAAAAACTGTTTTTT; cdr3_aa: CASSRGQEVEKLFF
v_call: TRBV6-2/TRBV6-3; d_call: .; j_call: TRBJ1-3; clone_size: .; cdr3_nt: TGTGCCAGCAGTTACTCGATTGACGGAGGCTACACCATATATTTT; cdr3_aa: CASSYSIDGGYTIYF
v_call: TRBV5-5; d_call: .; j_call: TRBJ2-2; clone_size: .; cdr3_nt: TGTGCCAGCAGCTTGGTCAGGCTCAACACCGGGGAGCTGTTTTTT; cdr3_aa: CASSLVRLNTGELFF
v_call: TRBV7-2; d_call: .; j_call: TRBJ1-3; clone_size: .; cdr3_nt: TGTGCCAGCAGCTTAGAAGCTGGGAGCTCTGGAAACACCATATATTTT; cdr3_aa: CASSLEAGSSGNTIYF